Given below is one T cell receptor (beta chain) in context. What it recognizes is unknown. This entry belongs to a study of cytomegalovirus exposure and HLA in healthy donors. Study observations and caveats: Later on, analysis showed that most CMV-associated TCR beta chains appeared to be HLA-restricted. Accurate prediction of HLA-A and HLA-B alleles (for most subjects) was reportedly achieved from TCR beta sequences.

In germline, CDR1 is LNHDA, CDR2 SQIVND (reference sequence). This CDR3 has 14 amino acids. Trimming cost V 1 base and J 0 bases, with 7 bases left between them. Vbeta (60) and Jbeta (13) primers were used in the PCR. Method: immunoSEQ multiplex PCR; TCRdb's copy keeps in-frame clones and lacks some. The table has hundreds of thousands of clones, about 77% seen once. Sequencing was performed on PBMCs. The chain is built from TRBV19 and TRBJ2-7; D is ambiguous. The clonotype was recovered from a boy aged 5-17 years in good health and CMV-seronegative. CDR3 nucleotides: TGTGCCAGTAGTATAGGGGCCTTCTCCTACGAGCAGTACTTC. The encoded protein is CASSIGAFSYEQYF.